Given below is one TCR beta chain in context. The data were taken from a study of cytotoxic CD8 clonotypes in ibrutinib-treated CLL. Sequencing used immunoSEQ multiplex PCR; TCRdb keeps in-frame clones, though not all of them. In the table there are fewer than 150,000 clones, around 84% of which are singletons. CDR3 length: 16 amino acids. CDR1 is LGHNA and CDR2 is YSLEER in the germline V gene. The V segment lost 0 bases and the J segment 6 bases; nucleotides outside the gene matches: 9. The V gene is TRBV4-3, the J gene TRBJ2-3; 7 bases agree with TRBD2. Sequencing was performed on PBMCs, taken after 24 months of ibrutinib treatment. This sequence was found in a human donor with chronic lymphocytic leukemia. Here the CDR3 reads CASSQDLQRGMDTQYF. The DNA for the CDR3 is TGCGCCAGCAGCCAAGATCTTCAGCGGGGAATGGATACGCAGTATTTT.